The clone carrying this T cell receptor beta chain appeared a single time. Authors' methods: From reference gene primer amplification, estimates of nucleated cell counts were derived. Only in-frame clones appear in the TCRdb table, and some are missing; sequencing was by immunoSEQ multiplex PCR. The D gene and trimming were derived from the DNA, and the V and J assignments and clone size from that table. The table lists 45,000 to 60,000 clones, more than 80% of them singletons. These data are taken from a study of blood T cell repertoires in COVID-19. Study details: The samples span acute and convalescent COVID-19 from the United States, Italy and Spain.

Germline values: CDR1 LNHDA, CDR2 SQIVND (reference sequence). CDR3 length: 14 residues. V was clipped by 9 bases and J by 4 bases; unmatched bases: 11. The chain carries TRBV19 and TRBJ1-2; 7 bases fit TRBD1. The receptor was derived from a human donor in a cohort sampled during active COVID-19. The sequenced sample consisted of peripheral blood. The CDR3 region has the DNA TGTGCCAGCAGACACGGGACAGAATTCTATGGCTACACCTTC. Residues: CASRHGTEFYGYTF.